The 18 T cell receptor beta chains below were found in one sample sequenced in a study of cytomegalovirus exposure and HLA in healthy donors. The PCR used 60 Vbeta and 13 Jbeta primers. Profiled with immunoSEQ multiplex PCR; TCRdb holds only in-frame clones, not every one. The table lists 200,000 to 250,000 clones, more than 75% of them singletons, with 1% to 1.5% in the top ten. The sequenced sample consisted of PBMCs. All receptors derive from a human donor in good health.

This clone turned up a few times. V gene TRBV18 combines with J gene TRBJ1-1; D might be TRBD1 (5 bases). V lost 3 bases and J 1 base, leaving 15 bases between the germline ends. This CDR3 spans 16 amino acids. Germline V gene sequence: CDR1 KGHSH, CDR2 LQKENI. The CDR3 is CASSPLIRQTNTEAFF. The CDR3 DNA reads TGTGCCAGCTCACCCCTTATTAGACAGACGAACACTGAAGCTTTCTTT.

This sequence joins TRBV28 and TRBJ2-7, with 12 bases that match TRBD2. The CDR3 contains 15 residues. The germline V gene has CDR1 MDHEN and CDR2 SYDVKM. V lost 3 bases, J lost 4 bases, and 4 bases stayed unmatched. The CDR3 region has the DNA TGTGCCAGCAGTTTTCACGGACTAGCGGGGTACGAGCAGTACTTC. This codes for CASSFHGLAGYEQYF.

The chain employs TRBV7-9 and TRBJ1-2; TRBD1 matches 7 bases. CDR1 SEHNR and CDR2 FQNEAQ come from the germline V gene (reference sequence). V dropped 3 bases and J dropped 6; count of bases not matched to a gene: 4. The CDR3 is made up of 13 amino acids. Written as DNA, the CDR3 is TGTGCCAGCAGCTTGTCCGGGACAGATGGCTACACCTTC. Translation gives CASSLSGTDGYTF. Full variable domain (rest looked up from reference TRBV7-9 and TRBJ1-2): DTGVSQNPRHKITKRGQNVTFRCDPISEHNRLYWYRQTLGQGPEFLTYFQNEAQLEKSRLLSDRFSAERPKGSFSTLEIQRTEQGDSAMYLCASSLSGTDGYTFGSGTRLTVV.

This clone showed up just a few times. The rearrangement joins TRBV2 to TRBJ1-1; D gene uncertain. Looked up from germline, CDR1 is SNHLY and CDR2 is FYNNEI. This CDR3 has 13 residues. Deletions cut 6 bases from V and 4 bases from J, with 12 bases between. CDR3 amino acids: CASSTEGGTEAFF. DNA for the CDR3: TGTGCCAGCAGCACCGAGGGCGGCACTGAAGCTTTCTTT.

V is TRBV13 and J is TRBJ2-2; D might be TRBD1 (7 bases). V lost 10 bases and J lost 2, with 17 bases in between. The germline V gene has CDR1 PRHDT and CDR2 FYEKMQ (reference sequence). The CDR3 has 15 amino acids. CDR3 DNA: TGTGCCATCACCCAGGGGGGTCCAAACACCGGGGAGCTGTTTTTT. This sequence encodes CAITQGGPNTGELFF.

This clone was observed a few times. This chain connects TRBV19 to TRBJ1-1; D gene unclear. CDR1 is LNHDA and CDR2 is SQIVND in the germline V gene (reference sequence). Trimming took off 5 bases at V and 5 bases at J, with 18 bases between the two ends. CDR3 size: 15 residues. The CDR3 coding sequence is TGTGCCAGTAGTGTTCAAGGATACCGGGAAACTGAAGCTTTCTTT. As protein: CASSVQGYRETEAFF.

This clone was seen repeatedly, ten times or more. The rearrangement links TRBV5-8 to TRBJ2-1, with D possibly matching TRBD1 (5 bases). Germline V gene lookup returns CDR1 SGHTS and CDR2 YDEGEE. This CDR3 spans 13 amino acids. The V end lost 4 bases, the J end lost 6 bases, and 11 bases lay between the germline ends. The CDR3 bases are TGTGCCAGCAGCAGGGGCCTCGGCAATGAGCAGTTCTTC. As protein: CASSRGLGNEQFF. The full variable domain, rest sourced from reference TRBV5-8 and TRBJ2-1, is EAGVTQSPTHLIKTRGQQATLRCSPISGHTSVYWYQQALGLGLQFLLWYDEGEERNRGNFPPRFSGRQFPNYSSELNVNALELEDSALYLCASSRGLGNEQFFGPGTRLTVL.

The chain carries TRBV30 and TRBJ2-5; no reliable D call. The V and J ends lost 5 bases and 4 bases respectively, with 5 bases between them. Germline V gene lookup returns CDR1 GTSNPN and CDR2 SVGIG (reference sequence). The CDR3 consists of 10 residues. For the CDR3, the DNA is TGTGCCTGGGGGCGAGAGACCCAGTACTTC. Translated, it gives CAWGRETQYF.

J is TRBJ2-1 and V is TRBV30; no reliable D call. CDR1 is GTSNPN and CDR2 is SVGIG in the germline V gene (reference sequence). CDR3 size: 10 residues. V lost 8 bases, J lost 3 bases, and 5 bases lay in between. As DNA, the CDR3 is TGTGCCGCGAACTACAATGAGCAGTTCTTC. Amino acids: CAANYNEQFF.

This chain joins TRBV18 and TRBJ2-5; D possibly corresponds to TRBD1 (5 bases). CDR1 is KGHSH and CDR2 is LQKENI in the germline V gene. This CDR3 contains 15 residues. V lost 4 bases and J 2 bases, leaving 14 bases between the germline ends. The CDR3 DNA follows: TGTGCCAGCTCACTACACACAGGCGTACAAGAGACCCAGTACTTC. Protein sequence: CASSLHTGVQETQYF.

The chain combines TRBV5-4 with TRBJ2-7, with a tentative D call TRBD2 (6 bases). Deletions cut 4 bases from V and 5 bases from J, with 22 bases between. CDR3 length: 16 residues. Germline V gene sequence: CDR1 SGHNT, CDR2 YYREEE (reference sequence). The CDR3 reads CASSPPHGGSRNEQYF. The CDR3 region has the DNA TGTGCCAGCAGCCCGCCCCACGGGGGTAGTCGCAACGAGCAGTACTTC.

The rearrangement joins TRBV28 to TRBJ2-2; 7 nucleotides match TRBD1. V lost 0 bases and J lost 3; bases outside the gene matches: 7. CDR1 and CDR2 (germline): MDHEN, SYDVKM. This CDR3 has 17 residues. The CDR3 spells CASSLWGDRVDTGELFF. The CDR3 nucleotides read TGTGCCAGCAGTTTATGGGGCGACAGGGTGGACACCGGGGAGCTGTTTTTT. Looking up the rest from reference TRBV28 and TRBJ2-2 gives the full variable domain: DVKVTQSSRYLVKRTGEKVFLECVQDMDHENMFWYRQDPGLGLRLIYFSYDVKMKEKGDIPEGYSVSREKKERFSLILESASTNQTSMYLCASSLWGDRVDTGELFFGEGSRLTVL.

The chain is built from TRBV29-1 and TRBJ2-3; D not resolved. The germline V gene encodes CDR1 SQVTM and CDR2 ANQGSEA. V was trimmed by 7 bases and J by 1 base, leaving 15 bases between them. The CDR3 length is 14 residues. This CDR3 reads CSATTGSGTDTQYF. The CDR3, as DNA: TGCAGCGCCACGACGGGTTCCGGCACAGATACGCAGTATTTT.

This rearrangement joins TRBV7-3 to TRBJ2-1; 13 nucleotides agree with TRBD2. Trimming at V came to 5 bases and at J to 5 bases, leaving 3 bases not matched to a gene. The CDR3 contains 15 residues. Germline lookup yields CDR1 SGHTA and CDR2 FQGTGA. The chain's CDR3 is CASSRGLAGNNEQFF. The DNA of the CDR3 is TGTGCCAGCAGCCGGGGACTAGCGGGAAACAATGAGCAGTTCTTC.

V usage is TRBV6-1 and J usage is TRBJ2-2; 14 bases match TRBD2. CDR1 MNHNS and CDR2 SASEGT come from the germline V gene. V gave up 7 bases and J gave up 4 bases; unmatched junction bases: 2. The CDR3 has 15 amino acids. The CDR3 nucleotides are TGTGCCAGCAAAGGGACTAGCGGGAGCACCGGGGAGCTGTTTTTT. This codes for CASKGTSGSTGELFF.

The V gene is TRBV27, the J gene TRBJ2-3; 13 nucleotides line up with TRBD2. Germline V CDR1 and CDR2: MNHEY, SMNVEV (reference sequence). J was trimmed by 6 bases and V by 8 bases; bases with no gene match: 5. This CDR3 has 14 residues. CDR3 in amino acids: CASGTSGNSDTQYF. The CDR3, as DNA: TGTGCCAGCGGGACTAGCGGGAACTCGGATACGCAGTATTTT.

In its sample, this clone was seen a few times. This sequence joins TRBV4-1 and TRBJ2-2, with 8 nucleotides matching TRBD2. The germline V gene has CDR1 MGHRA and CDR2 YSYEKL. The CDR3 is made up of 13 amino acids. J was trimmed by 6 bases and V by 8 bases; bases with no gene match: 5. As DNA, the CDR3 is TGCGCCAGCGGACTAGCTACGCCCGGGGAGCTGTTTTTT. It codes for CASGLATPGELFF.

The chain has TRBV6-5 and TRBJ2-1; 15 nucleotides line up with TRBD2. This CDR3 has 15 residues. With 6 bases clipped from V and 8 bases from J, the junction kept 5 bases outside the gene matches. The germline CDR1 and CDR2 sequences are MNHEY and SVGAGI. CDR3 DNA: TGTGCCAGCAGCTCCGGACTAGCGGGAGGGGATGAGCAGTTCTTC. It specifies CASSSGLAGGDEQFF.